Presented here are 29 T cell receptor beta chains from one specimen sequenced in a study of blood T cell repertoires in COVID-19. Libraries were prepared by immunoSEQ multiplex PCR; TCRdb keeps only in-frame clonotypes and omits some of them. This sample has some 280,000 clones, with 70% to 90% found just once. Source material: peripheral blood. Source of these receptors: a woman aged 60 to 75 with acute or convalescent COVID-19.

The gene calls are TRBV18 and TRBJ2-7, with 7 bases lining up with TRBD1. Germline CDR1 reads KGHSH; CDR2 reads LQKENI. With 6 bases clipped from V and 5 bases from J, the junction kept 10 bases outside the gene matches. The CDR3 sequence is 14 residues long. The CDR3 region is CASSAIRDRNEQYF. DNA of the CDR3: TGTGCCAGCTCTGCTATCCGGGACAGAAACGAGCAGTACTTC.

V is TRBV27 and J is TRBJ1-2; TRBD1 matches 7 bases. Germline V CDR1 and CDR2: MNHEY, SMNVEV (reference sequence). The CDR3 consists of 17 residues. V lost 1 base and J lost 4; bases outside the gene matches: 12. The CDR3 DNA sequence: TGTGCCAGCAGTTTATGGGGGCCCCAACAGGGGACCTATGGCTACACCTTC. Protein: CASSLWGPQQGTYGYTF.

This clone was seen only a few times. The chain has TRBV5-1 and TRBJ2-1; tentative D call: TRBD1 (5 bases). In germline, CDR1 is SGHRS, CDR2 YFSETQ. There are 15 residues in the CDR3. Trimming removed 4 bases at V and 6 bases at J, with 17 bases between. The DNA of the CDR3 is TGCGCCAGCAGCCCGACTGGACAACCTCGCAATGAGCAGTTCTTC. Its translation: CASSPTGQPRNEQFF. Drawing the rest from reference TRBV5-1 and TRBJ2-1, the complete variable domain is KAGVTQTPRYLIKTRGQQVTLSCSPISGHRSVSWYQQTPGQGLQFLFEYFSETQRNKGNFPGRFSGRQFSNSRSEMNVSTLELGDSALYLCASSPTGQPRNEQFFGPGTRLTVL.

The chain uses TRBV7-2 and TRBJ2-1; 9 bases agree with TRBD2. This CDR3 has 17 amino acids. With 4 bases clipped from V and 8 bases from J, the junction kept 15 bases outside the gene matches. From germline, CDR1 is SGHTA and CDR2 FQGNSA. CDR3 in DNA: TGTGCCAGCAGCTCCTCGATCCTGGCGGGAGGGCCGGATGAGCAGTTCTTC. This encodes CASSSSILAGGPDEQFF.

The chain has TRBV2 and TRBJ2-1; TRBD2 aligns across 11 bases. Germline CDR1 and CDR2: SNHLY and FYNNEI. The junction had 2 bases not matched to a gene; V was cut back by 4 bases and J by 6 bases. This CDR3 region has 14 residues. CDR3 residues: CASSVAGGFNEQFF. The DNA of the CDR3 is TGTGCCAGCAGTGTAGCGGGGGGGTTCAATGAGCAGTTCTTC.

The chain uses TRBV10-3 and TRBJ1-4; D unclear. V dropped 3 bases and J dropped 4 bases, with 9 bases sitting between them. The CDR3 spans 14 residues. Germline CDR1 reads ENHRY; CDR2 reads SYGVKD. CDR3 residues: CAISDGGINEKLFF. The CDR3 coding sequence is TGTGCCATCAGTGACGGCGGGATTAATGAAAAACTGTTTTTT.

The rearrangement uses TRBV7-9 and TRBJ1-3; D unresolved. Per germline, CDR1 SEHNR and CDR2 FQNEAQ (reference sequence). This CDR3 region has 14 residues. V shed 3 bases and J shed 2 bases, with 8 bases lying between them. CDR3 coding DNA: TGTGCCAGCAGCTTCCAACAAACTGGAAACACCATATATTTT. This codes for CASSFQQTGNTIYF.

V gene TRBV27 combines with J gene TRBJ2-1; 11 bases fit TRBD2. The J segment lost 4 bases and the V segment lost 1 base, leaving 0 bases of the junction unmatched. The CDR3 extends over 15 amino acids. CDR1 and CDR2 (germline): MNHEY, SMNVEV (reference sequence). CDR3 in amino acids: CASSLLAGGYNEQFF. The CDR3 DNA is TGTGCCAGCAGTTTATTAGCGGGAGGGTACAATGAGCAGTTCTTC.

The genes are TRBV5-4 and TRBJ2-5, with D perhaps TRBD2 (5 bases). The CDR3 loop spans 14 amino acids. Germline V gene data show CDR1 as SGHNT and CDR2 as YYREEE (reference sequence). The V gene lost 4 bases and the J gene lost 1 base, with 11 bases spanning the gap. Written as DNA, the CDR3 is TGTGCCAGCAGCATAAGCGGATTCCAAGAGACCCAGTACTTC. Protein product: CASSISGFQETQYF.

The chain is built from TRBV24-1 and TRBJ1-2; no clear D gene. This CDR3 is 14 amino acids long. The V gene lost 4 bases and the J gene lost 8 bases, with 16 bases spanning the gap. In germline, CDR1 is KGHDR, CDR2 SFDVKD. DNA of the CDR3: TGTGCCACCAGTGACGCGGCCAACACAAGAGGCTACACCTTC. This gives the protein CATSDAANTRGYTF.

V and J are TRBV24-1 and TRBJ1-4; 7 bases map to TRBD1. Looked up from germline, CDR1 is KGHDR and CDR2 is SFDVKD. V lost 9 bases and J lost 8; bases outside the gene matches: 8. The CDR3 runs to 13 residues. The CDR3 nucleotides read TGTGCCACCGGAACAGGGGCCCAGGAAAAACTGTTTTTT. It translates to CATGTGAQEKLFF.

The rearrangement links TRBV28 to TRBJ2-1, with TRBD2 matching over 12 bases. The CDR3 totals 18 residues. From germline, CDR1 is MDHEN and CDR2 SYDVKM. Trimming took 6 bases from V and 0 from J; bases not matched to a gene: 9. This chain's CDR3 is CASRTGTSGPSSYNEQFF. The CDR3 DNA sequence: TGTGCCAGCAGAACCGGGACTAGCGGGCCGAGCTCCTACAATGAGCAGTTCTTC.

V gene TRBV18 combines with J gene TRBJ2-2, with D hard to call. The CDR3 totals 14 residues. Germline V gives CDR1 KGHSH, CDR2 LQKENI. Between the trimmed V and J ends, which lost 0 bases and 6 bases, there was a span of 8 bases. CDR3 DNA: TGTGCCAGCTCACCACCAGCGTTTGCCGGGGAGCTGTTTTTT. Residues: CASSPPAFAGELFF.

The chain links TRBV18 to TRBJ1-1, with 8 bases lining up with TRBD1. The CDR3 spans 16 residues. V dropped 6 bases and J dropped 2; count of bases not matched to a gene: 11. The germline V gene encodes CDR1 KGHSH and CDR2 LQKENI. CDR3 bases: TGTGCCAGCTCGATAACAGGGGGGAGGTATAACACTGAAGCTTTCTTT. Amino acids: CASSITGGRYNTEAFF.

The CDR3 DNA is TGTGCCACCAGCAGAGGATCAGGGGTCGAAACCGGGGAGCTGTTTTTT. Its protein is CATSRGSGVETGELFF. The genes are TRBV15 and TRBJ2-2, with D maybe TRBD1 (6 bases). Trimming removed 1 base at V and 5 bases at J, with 14 bases between. Germline CDR1 is LNHNV and CDR2 is YYDKDF (reference sequence). This CDR3 has 16 amino acids.

This clone was detected once. CDR3 amino acids: CASSHPSRGYGYTF. The DNA for the CDR3 is TGTGCCAGCAGTCACCCCAGCAGGGGGTATGGCTACACCTTC. V gene TRBV28 combines with J gene TRBJ1-2; TRBD1 matches 7 bases. The CDR3 is 14 amino acids. Losses at the gene ends were 5 bases for V and 5 bases for J; bases not matched to a gene: 8. Germline V lookup: CDR1 MDHEN, CDR2 SYDVKM.

This chain uses TRBV28 with TRBJ2-5; a possible D gene is TRBD2 (5 bases). Trimming took 6 bases from V and 4 from J, leaving 18 bases between them. The CDR3 spans 15 residues. Germline V gene sequence: CDR1 MDHEN, CDR2 SYDVKM. The CDR3 spells CASSLGAAGRETQYF. CDR3 nucleotides: TGTGCCAGCAGCCTAGGAGCGGCGGGTCGAGAGACCCAGTACTTC.

V usage is TRBV9 and J usage is TRBJ2-5; 9 nucleotides line up with TRBD2. V trimming: 2 bases; J trimming: 4 bases; junction bases outside the gene matches: 6. The CDR3 consists of 15 residues. Per the germline V gene, CDR1 is SGDLS and CDR2 is YYNGEE. CDR3 amino acids: CASSVPGLAGETQYF. The CDR3 DNA reads TGTGCCAGCAGCGTTCCGGGACTAGCCGGAGAGACCCAGTACTTC.

J is TRBJ2-3 and V is TRBV24-1, with D maybe TRBD1 (6 bases). The V gene's germline CDR1 is KGHDR and CDR2 SFDVKD. The CDR3 runs to 15 residues. Trimming cost V 9 bases and J 1 base, with 16 bases left between them. CDR3 amino acids: CATSATGRGTDTQYF. The CDR3 nucleotides are TGTGCCACCTCAGCCACAGGGCGAGGCACAGATACGCAGTATTTT.

The V call is TRBV30, the J call TRBJ2-1, with 10 bases matching TRBD2. Germline CDR1 reads GTSNPN; CDR2 reads SVGIG (reference sequence). The CDR3 has 14 residues. J gave up 3 bases and V 3 bases, and 2 bases lay outside the gene matches. In nucleotides, the CDR3 is TGTGCCTGGAGGGGACTAGCGATCTACAATGAGCAGTTCTTC. This sequence encodes CAWRGLAIYNEQFF.

With respect to this clone: The sample has other DNA sequences that encode this CDR3 too. This chain joins TRBV19 and TRBJ2-7; the match to TRBD2 covers 10 bases. The J segment lost 3 bases and the V segment lost 5 bases, leaving 4 bases of the junction unmatched. Germline V lookup: CDR1 LNHDA, CDR2 SQIVND (reference sequence). This CDR3 comprises 14 residues. The CDR3 protein is CASSWASGSYEQYF. The CDR3 DNA is TGTGCCAGTAGTTGGGCTAGCGGGAGCTACGAGCAGTACTTC.

This sequence joins TRBV30 and TRBJ2-5; 8 bases are shared with TRBD1. Trimming removed 1 base from V and 2 bases from J; junction bases left unmatched: 6. The CDR3 is 15 residues long. Germline V gene sequence: CDR1 GTSNPN, CDR2 SVGIG (reference sequence). DNA for the CDR3: TGTGCCTGGAGTGGGATCACAGGGGGACAAGAGACCCAGTACTTC. This encodes CAWSGITGGQETQYF.

This chain connects TRBV7-8 to TRBJ1-5; 8 nucleotides line up with TRBD1. V was clipped by 5 bases and J by 0 bases; unmatched bases: 6. The CDR3 is made up of 16 amino acids. CDR1 is SGHVS and CDR2 is FQNEAQ in the germline V gene. The CDR3 region is CASSRGQGYSNQPQHF. The CDR3 DNA is TGTGCCAGCAGCCGAGGACAGGGCTATAGCAATCAGCCCCAGCATTTT.

The chain has TRBV4-3 and TRBJ1-3; 7 nucleotides align to TRBD1. Per germline, CDR1 LGHNA and CDR2 YSLEER. V was pared by 0 bases and J by 2 bases, with 7 bases of the junction left unmatched. This CDR3 spans 17 amino acids. CDR3 nucleotides: TGCGCCAGCAGCCAAGATCCCATGACAGGGACTGGAAACACCATATATTTT. As protein: CASSQDPMTGTGNTIYF.

V is TRBV7-7 and J is TRBJ2-5; maybe TRBD2 (6 bases). The CDR3 runs to 11 residues. Looked up from germline, CDR1 is SSHAT and CDR2 is FNYEAQ (reference sequence). The DNA for the CDR3 is TGTGCTTCCTCAGCGGGAGAGACCCAGTACTTC. Its translation is CASSAGETQYF.

J is TRBJ2-7 and V is TRBV19; 7 nucleotides line up with TRBD1. V was clipped by 4 bases and J by 3 bases; unmatched bases: 6. This CDR3 spans 14 amino acids. Germline-derived CDR1 and CDR2 are LNHDA and SQIVND (reference sequence). The CDR3 here is CASSKDRTVYEQYF. The CDR3 nucleotides read TGTGCCAGTAGTAAGGACAGGACGGTCTACGAGCAGTACTTC. The whole variable domain, remainder taken from reference TRBV19 and TRBJ2-7, is DGGITQSPKYLFRKEGQNVTLSCEQNLNHDAMYWYRQDPGQGLRLIYYSQIVNDFQKGDIAEGYSVSREKKESFPLTVTSAQKNPTAFYLCASSKDRTVYEQYFGPGTRLTVT.

This clone has just one count. J is TRBJ2-7 and V is TRBV18, with TRBD1 matching over 10 bases. Trimming took 0 bases from V and 2 from J; bases not matched to a gene: 4. This CDR3 has 16 residues. CDR1 is KGHSH and CDR2 is LQKENI in the germline V gene. The CDR3, as DNA: TGTGCCAGCTCACCACCCACCGGGACAGGGGCCTACGAGCAGTACTTC. Protein sequence: CASSPPTGTGAYEQYF.

The chain uses TRBV7-2 and TRBJ2-3, with 7 bases fitting TRBD2. The CDR3 consists of 14 residues. The V gene end was trimmed by 2 bases and the J gene end by 3 bases; junction bases not matched to a gene: 2. CDR1 and CDR2 from the germline V gene are SGHTA and FQGNSA. CDR3 bases: TGTGCCAGCAGCTTAACGGGAGGTACAGATACGCAGTATTTT. Amino acids: CASSLTGGTDTQYF.

The chain couples TRBV5-6 to TRBJ1-5; D is perhaps TRBD1 (5 bases). Deletions cut 2 bases from V and 6 bases from J, with 12 bases between. This CDR3 comprises 14 residues. The V gene's germline CDR1 is SGHDT and CDR2 YYEEEE. This CDR3 is CASSFRGYTQPQHF. As DNA, the CDR3 is TGTGCCAGCAGCTTTCGGGGGTACACTCAGCCCCAGCATTTT.